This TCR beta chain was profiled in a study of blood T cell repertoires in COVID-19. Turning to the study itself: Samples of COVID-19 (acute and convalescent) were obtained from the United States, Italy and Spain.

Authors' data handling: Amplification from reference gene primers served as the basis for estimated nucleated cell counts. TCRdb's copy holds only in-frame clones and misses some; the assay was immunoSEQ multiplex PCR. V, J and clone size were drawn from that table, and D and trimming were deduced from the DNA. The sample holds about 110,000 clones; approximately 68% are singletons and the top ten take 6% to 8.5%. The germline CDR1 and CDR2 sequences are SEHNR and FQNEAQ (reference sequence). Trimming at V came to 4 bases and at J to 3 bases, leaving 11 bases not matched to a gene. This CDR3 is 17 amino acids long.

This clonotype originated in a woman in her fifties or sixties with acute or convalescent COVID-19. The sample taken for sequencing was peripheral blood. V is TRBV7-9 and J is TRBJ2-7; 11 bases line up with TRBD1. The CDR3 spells CASSSTLGQGVLYEQYF. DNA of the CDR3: TGTGCCAGCAGCTCGACTTTGGGACAGGGGGTACTCTACGAGCAGTACTTC.